This T cell receptor beta chain emerged from a study of blood T cell repertoires in COVID-19. Study at large: Samples of COVID-19 (acute and convalescent) were obtained from the United States, Italy and Spain. Sample material is recorded as cDNA or gDNA derived from T cells, B-cell-depleted T cells, or PBMCs.

Seattle patient enrollment occurred during active infection, with longitudinal follow-up thereafter. In the authors' methods: Estimation of nucleated cell counts was performed using reference gene primer amplification. The protocol was immunoSEQ multiplex PCR, while the TCRdb copy is restricted to in-frame clones and leaves out a portion. For V, J and clone size, that table is used; D and trimming come from the DNA. The data hold approximately 44,000 clones, with just over 90% observed a single time. Trimming took off 5 bases at V and 4 bases at J, with 9 bases between the two ends. This CDR3 region has 13 residues. Germline V gene data show CDR1 as LNHDA and CDR2 as SQIVND (reference sequence).

Sequencing was performed on peripheral blood. The chain recombines TRBV19 with TRBJ1-5, with D uncertain. The TCR was taken from a man aged 50 to 59 with COVID-19, enrolled during active disease. The chain's CDR3 is CASSPSNNQPQHF. Written as DNA, the CDR3 is TGTGCCAGTAGTCCCTCTAATAATCAGCCCCAGCATTTT.